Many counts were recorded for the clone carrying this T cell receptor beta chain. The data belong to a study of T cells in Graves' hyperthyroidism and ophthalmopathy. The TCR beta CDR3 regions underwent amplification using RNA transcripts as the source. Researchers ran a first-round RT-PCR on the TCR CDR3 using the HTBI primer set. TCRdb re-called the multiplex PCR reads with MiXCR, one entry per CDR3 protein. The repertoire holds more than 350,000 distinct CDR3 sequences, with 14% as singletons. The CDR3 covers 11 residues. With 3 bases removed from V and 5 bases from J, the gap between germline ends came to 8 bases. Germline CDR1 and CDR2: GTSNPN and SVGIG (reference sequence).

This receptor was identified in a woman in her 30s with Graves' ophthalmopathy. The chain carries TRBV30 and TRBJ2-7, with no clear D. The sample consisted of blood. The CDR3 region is CAWSLGNEQYF. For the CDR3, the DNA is TGTGCCTGGAGCCTTGGGAACGAGCAGTACTTC.